This TCR beta chain was obtained from a study of blood T cell repertoires in COVID-19. Turning to the study itself: The United States, Italy and Spain supplied acute and convalescent COVID-19 samples. From T cells, B-cell-depleted T cells, or PBMCs came the material, which was cDNA or gDNA.

The CDR3 sequence is 15 residues long. J lost 3 bases, V lost 6 bases, and 11 bases had no gene match. Germline loops: CDR1 MNHEY, CDR2 SVGAGI. Source study methods: How many nucleated cells were present was estimated from reference gene primer amplification. Assay used: immunoSEQ multiplex PCR; TCRdb lists only in-frame clones, some missing. V and J calls and clone size are as listed in that table; D and trimming were resolved from the DNA. This sample yields about 240,000 clones, of which 75% to 90% are seen a single time; approximately 7.6% belongs to the top ten. This receptor was obtained from a man between 60 and 75 years old who had recovered from COVID-19. Source material: peripheral blood. The rearrangement joins TRBV6-5 to TRBJ2-7; 7 bases are a match to TRBD1. The CDR3 region is CASRDPRQGVYEQYF. DNA for the CDR3: TGTGCCAGCAGGGACCCCCGGCAGGGGGTCTACGAGCAGTACTTC.